This T cell receptor beta chain was retrieved from a study of blood T cell repertoires in COVID-19. Turning to the study itself: Specimens from acute and convalescent COVID-19 originated in the United States, Italy and Spain. The cDNA or gDNA used as material had been derived from T cells, B-cell-depleted T cells, or PBMCs.

As processed by the authors: Estimation of nucleated cell counts relied on the amplification of reference gene primers. Libraries were prepared by immunoSEQ multiplex PCR; TCRdb keeps only in-frame clonotypes and omits some of them. The DNA gave D and trimming, while V, J and clone size come from that table. Altogether roughly 14,000 clones are present, 86% being singletons, with the ten largest covering roughly 17%. The CDR3 is 14 residues long. V lost 2 bases and J 4 bases, leaving 9 bases between the germline ends. The germline gives CDR1 SGHVS, CDR2 FQNEAQ. The TCR sequence derives from a human donor in a cohort sampled during active COVID-19. Sequencing was performed on peripheral blood. The chain combines TRBV7-8 with TRBJ2-1; D gene ambiguous. CDR3 bases: TGTGCCAGCAGCTTAATTTCCAGATACAATGAGCAGTTCTTC. Its protein is CASSLISRYNEQFF.